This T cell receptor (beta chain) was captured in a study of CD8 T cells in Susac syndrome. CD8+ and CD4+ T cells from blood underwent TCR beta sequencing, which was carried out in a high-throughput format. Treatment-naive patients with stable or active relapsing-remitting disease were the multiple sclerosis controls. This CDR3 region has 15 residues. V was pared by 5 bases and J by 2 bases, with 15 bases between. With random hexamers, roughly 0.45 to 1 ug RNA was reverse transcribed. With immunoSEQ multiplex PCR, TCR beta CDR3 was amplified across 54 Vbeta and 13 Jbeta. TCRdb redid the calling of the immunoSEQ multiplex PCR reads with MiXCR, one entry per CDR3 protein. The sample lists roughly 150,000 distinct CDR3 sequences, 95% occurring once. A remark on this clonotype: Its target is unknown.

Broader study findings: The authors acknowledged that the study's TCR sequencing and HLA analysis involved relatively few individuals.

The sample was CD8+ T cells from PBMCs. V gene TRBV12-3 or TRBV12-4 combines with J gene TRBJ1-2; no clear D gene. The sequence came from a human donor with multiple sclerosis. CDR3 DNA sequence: TGTGCCAGCAGTCCCCCATCCCCAGGCAACTATGGCTACACCTTC. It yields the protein CASSPPSPGNYGYTF.